This T cell receptor beta chain was sequenced for a study of blood T cells in healthy people across ages. Germline-derived CDR1 and CDR2 are MNHEY and SMNVEV (reference sequence). The ends lost 6 bases at V and 5 bases at J; junction bases unmatched: 13. This CDR3 spans 15 amino acids. Using a J-beta primer mix together with a sample-barcoded 5' primer, a second PCR was run for about 6 to 11 cycles. TCRdb called the 5' RACE reads again in MiXCR, with one record for every CDR3 protein. The data hold approximately 1.5 million distinct CDR3 sequences, with about 35% observed a single time. Healthy Caucasian individuals from Russia aged about 6 to 90 were enrolled as donors. Isolation recovered at least 7 million PBMCs from every sample.

This chain uses TRBV27 with TRBJ2-7; TRBD1 matches at 7 bases. The TCR was taken from a woman aged 25 to 39 in good health. Sequencing used blood. The CDR3: CASRPDRVGIHEQYF. Here the CDR3 DNA reads TGTGCCAGCAGACCTGACAGGGTCGGTATCCACGAGCAGTACTTC.